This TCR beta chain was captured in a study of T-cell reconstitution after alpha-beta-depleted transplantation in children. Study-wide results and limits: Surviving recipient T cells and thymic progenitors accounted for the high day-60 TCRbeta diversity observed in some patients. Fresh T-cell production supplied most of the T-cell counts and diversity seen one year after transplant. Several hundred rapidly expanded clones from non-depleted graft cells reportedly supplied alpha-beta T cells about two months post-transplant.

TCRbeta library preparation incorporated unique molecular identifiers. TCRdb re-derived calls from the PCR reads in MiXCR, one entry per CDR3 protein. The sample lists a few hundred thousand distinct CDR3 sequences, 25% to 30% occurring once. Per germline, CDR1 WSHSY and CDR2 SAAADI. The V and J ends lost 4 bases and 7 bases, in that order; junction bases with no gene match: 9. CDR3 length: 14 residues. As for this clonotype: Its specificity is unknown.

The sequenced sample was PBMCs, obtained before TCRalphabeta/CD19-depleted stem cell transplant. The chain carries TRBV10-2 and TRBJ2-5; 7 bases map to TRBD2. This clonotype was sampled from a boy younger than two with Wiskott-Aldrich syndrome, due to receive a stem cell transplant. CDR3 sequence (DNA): TGCGCCAGCAGTGGGACTAGTATTAGTGGGACCCAGTACTTC. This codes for CASSGTSISGTQYF.